The 25 T cell receptor beta chains below were found in one sample sequenced in a study of control samples from healthy donors and cancer patients. Assay used: immunoSEQ multiplex PCR; TCRdb lists only in-frame clones, some missing. The table records approximately 100,000 clones, about 89% of them present only once. The specimen sequenced was blood. Receptors originate from a man aged 25-40 years in good health.

This clone came up once. The chain joins TRBV4-3 to TRBJ1-2; 7 bases map to TRBD1. The CDR3 is 17 amino acids. V was pared by 0 bases and J by 3 bases, with 10 bases of the junction left unmatched. Germline CDR1 reads LGHNA; CDR2 reads YSLEER. CDR3 protein: CASSQERTDRRYYGYTF. The CDR3 DNA follows: TGCGCCAGCAGCCAAGAGAGAACGGACAGGCGTTACTATGGCTACACCTTC.

The chain links TRBV18 to TRBJ2-7; D not certain. Germline CDR1 reads KGHSH; CDR2 reads LQKENI. V shed 4 bases and J shed 1 base, with 8 bases lying between them. The CDR3 has 13 amino acids. The CDR3 is CASSQELSYEQYV. In DNA form, the CDR3 reads TGTGCCAGCTCACAGGAACTTTCCTACGAGCAGTACGTC.

The gene calls are TRBV30 and TRBJ1-6; D not resolved. This CDR3 contains 13 residues. V was trimmed by 2 bases and J by 5 bases, leaving 7 bases between them. Looked up from germline, CDR1 is GTSNPN and CDR2 is SVGIG (reference sequence). The CDR3 DNA follows: TGTGCCTGGAGTTCGGATAATAATTCACCCCTCCACTTT. Amino acids: CAWSSDNNSPLHF.

The genes are TRBV30 and TRBJ1-5; 7 bases are shared with TRBD1. The CDR3 sequence is 15 residues long. The J segment lost 6 bases and the V segment lost 5 bases, leaving 13 bases of the junction unmatched. Germline loops: CDR1 GTSNPN, CDR2 SVGIG (reference sequence). The CDR3 bases are TGTGCCTGGGGCCTAAAGGCAGGGGGACTTCAGCCCCAGCATTTT. It is translated as CAWGLKAGGLQPQHF.

The table lists this clone with a count of one. The chain couples TRBV10-3 to TRBJ2-1, with TRBD1 identical over 9 bases. The CDR3 sequence is 15 residues long. Per the germline V gene, CDR1 is ENHRY and CDR2 is SYGVKD. V was clipped by 7 bases and J by 4 bases; unmatched bases: 8. The CDR3 sequence: CAIKNPGTGYNEQFF. CDR3 sequence (DNA): TGTGCCATCAAAAACCCCGGGACAGGGTACAATGAGCAGTTCTTC.

The V and J genes are TRBV6-5 and TRBJ1-1; TRBD1 matches at 9 bases. Germline CDR1 is MNHEY and CDR2 is SVGAGI. The CDR3 consists of 15 residues. Trimming at V came to 5 bases and at J to 2 bases, leaving 6 bases not matched to a gene. The CDR3 DNA reads as TGTGCCAGCAGTAAACGGACAGGGGACAACACTGAAGCTTTCTTT. It translates to CASSKRTGDNTEAFF.

The V and J genes are TRBV30 and TRBJ1-1; D is perhaps TRBD1 (5 bases). Germline V gene data show CDR1 as GTSNPN and CDR2 as SVGIG (reference sequence). The CDR3 spans 15 residues. Trimming removed 2 bases from V and 5 bases from J, with 18 bases in between. In DNA, the CDR3 is TGTGCCTGGAGTACTCGGAGCCGGGGGGTAACTGAAGCTTTCTTT. Translated, it gives CAWSTRSRGVTEAFF.

The chain carries TRBV7-9 and TRBJ2-7, with D unresolved. CDR3 size: 15 residues. Looked up from germline, CDR1 is SEHNR and CDR2 is FQNEAQ (reference sequence). The V end lost 8 bases, the J end lost 2 bases, and 19 bases lay between the germline ends. CDR3 in amino acids: CASSERTGSPYEQYV. The CDR3 DNA is TGTGCCAGCTCCGAAAGAACCGGGTCACCCTACGAGCAGTACGTC.

The V gene is TRBV9, the J gene TRBJ1-1; possible D gene TRBD1, 6 bases. The germline gives CDR1 SGDLS, CDR2 YYNGEE. CDR3 length: 13 residues. V lost 0 bases and J lost 11, with 14 bases in between. The CDR3 spells CASSVGQEGAAFF. The CDR3 nucleotides read TGTGCCAGCAGCGTAGGACAGGAGGGCGCGGCTTTCTTT.

The chain uses TRBV30 and TRBJ1-1; the D gene is possibly TRBD1 (6 bases). Per germline, CDR1 GTSNPN and CDR2 SVGIG (reference sequence). The CDR3 sequence is 14 residues long. Trimming shortened V by 5 bases and J by 3 bases, and 16 bases separated the two germline ends. The CDR3 is CAWQQGFGDTEAFF. DNA of the CDR3: TGTGCCTGGCAACAGGGTTTTGGGGACACTGAAGCTTTCTTT.

This clone was observed a single time. The chain uses TRBV2 and TRBJ2-2, with 7 bases matching TRBD2. The CDR3 is 16 amino acids. Germline assignment: CDR1 SNHLY and CDR2 FYNNEI. J was trimmed by 6 bases and V by 2 bases; bases with no gene match: 9. CDR3 sequence reads: CASSETTKLASGELFF. For the CDR3, the DNA is TGTGCCAGCAGTGAAACCACAAAACTAGCGTCCGGGGAGCTGTTTTTT.

This chain connects TRBV15 to TRBJ1-5, with D unclear. CDR1 LNHNV and CDR2 YYDKDF come from the germline V gene (reference sequence). The CDR3 has 15 amino acids. Trimming left V 2 bases short and J 0 bases short, with 8 bases between. The CDR3 is CATSRLTYSNQPQHF. The CDR3 coding sequence is TGTGCCACCAGCAGATTGACATATAGCAATCAGCCCCAGCATTTT.

The J gene is TRBJ2-7, the V gene TRBV2; 8 bases are a match to TRBD1. This CDR3 is 16 amino acids long. Trimming cost V 6 bases and J 2 bases; bases outside gene matches: 12. From germline, CDR1 is SNHLY and CDR2 FYNNEI. The CDR3 sequence: CASRKTSATGAYEQYF. CDR3 DNA: TGTGCCAGCAGGAAGACCTCCGCGACAGGGGCCTACGAGCAGTACTTC. The variable domain in full, completed from reference TRBV2 and TRBJ2-7, reads EPEVTQTPSHQVTQMGQEVILRCVPISNHLYFYWYRQILGQKVEFLVSFYNNEISEKSEIFDDQFSVERPDGSNFTLKIRSTKLEDSAMYFCASRKTSATGAYEQYFGPGTRLTVT.

The V and J genes are TRBV4-3 and TRBJ2-7, with 8 positions matching TRBD1. CDR1 LGHNA and CDR2 YSLEER come from the germline V gene. The V and J ends lost 2 bases and 2 bases, in that order; junction bases with no gene match: 2. CDR3 length equals 14 residues. CDR3 residues: CASSQQQGAYEQYF. The CDR3 coding sequence is TGCGCCAGCAGCCAACAACAGGGGGCCTACGAGCAGTACTTC.

The CDR3 loop is CASSRVVDHSYEQYF. The CDR3 DNA reads as TGTGCCAGCAGTAGGGTTGTGGACCACTCCTACGAGCAGTACTTC. This chain joins TRBV9 and TRBJ2-7; no definite D call. The CDR3 has 15 amino acids. In germline, CDR1 is SGDLS, CDR2 YYNGEE. V was shortened by 5 bases and J by 0 bases, with 15 bases between the two germline ends.

This rearrangement joins TRBV5-4 to TRBJ2-6, with no clear D. Trimming left V 9 bases short and J 9 bases short, with 13 bases between. The CDR3 has 12 amino acids. CDR1 is SGHNT and CDR2 is YYREEE in the germline V gene (reference sequence). This CDR3 is CATTPDGNVLTF. In nucleotides, the CDR3 is TGTGCCACCACCCCCGACGGCAACGTCCTGACTTTC.

The chain carries TRBV29-1 and TRBJ1-1, with D tentatively TRBD1 (5 bases). V lost 2 bases, J lost 4 bases, and 11 bases lay in between. Germline V gives CDR1 SQVTM, CDR2 ANQGSEA. CDR3 length: 13 residues. DNA for the CDR3: TGCAGCGTTGAATTTATGGGGGGCACTGAAGCTTTCTTT. Protein product: CSVEFMGGTEAFF.

This clone was seen just once. The rearrangement uses TRBV27 and TRBJ2-7; tentative D call: TRBD1 (5 bases). The CDR3 extends over 14 amino acids. V was shortened by 0 bases and J by 2 bases, with 8 bases between the two germline ends. The germline V gene has CDR1 MNHEY and CDR2 SMNVEV (reference sequence). CDR3 loop: CASSLSATAYEQYV. The DNA of the CDR3 is TGTGCCAGCAGTTTATCGGCGACAGCCTACGAGCAGTACGTC.

The chain has TRBV14 and TRBJ2-1; D possibly corresponds to TRBD2 (6 bases). The CDR3 runs to 16 residues. Germline CDR1 reads SGHDN; CDR2 reads FVKESK. V was shortened by 5 bases and J by 1 base, with 15 bases between the two germline ends. The CDR3 protein is CASSGLSGVSYNEQFF. The CDR3 DNA reads TGTGCCAGCAGCGGGCTCTCGGGAGTGTCCTACAATGAGCAGTTCTTC.

V gene TRBV6-5 combines with J gene TRBJ1-2; no reliable D call. This CDR3 contains 13 residues. Germline CDR1 MNHEY, CDR2 SVGAGI. Trimming took off 6 bases at V and 7 bases at J, with 15 bases between the two ends. CDR3 loop: CASSKIGPSGYTF. CDR3 nucleotide sequence: TGTGCCAGCAGCAAAATAGGTCCGAGTGGCTACACCTTC.

The J gene is TRBJ2-5, the V gene TRBV5-4, with D possibly TRBD1 on 6 matching bases. There are 14 residues in the CDR3. CDR1 SGHNT and CDR2 YYREEE come from the germline V gene (reference sequence). The V end was cut by 4 bases, the J end by 2 bases, with 12 bases between. The CDR3 DNA reads TGTGCCAGCAGCGTCCAACAGGGACAAGAGACCCAGTACTTC. Its protein is CASSVQQGQETQYF. Looking up the rest from reference TRBV5-4 and TRBJ2-5 gives the full variable domain: ETGVTQSPTHLIKTRGQQVTLRCSSQSGHNTVSWYQQALGQGPQFIFQYYREEENGRGNFPPRFSGLQFPNYSSELNVNALELDDSALYLCASSVQQGQETQYFGPGTRLLVL.

This chain's CDR3 is CASSNAPGDGEKLFF. CDR3 bases: TGTGCCAGCAGCAATGCCCCGGGCGACGGTGAAAAACTGTTTTTT. The rearrangement uses TRBV27 and TRBJ1-4; no clear D gene. This CDR3 spans 15 amino acids. The germline gives CDR1 MNHEY, CDR2 SMNVEV (reference sequence). Trimming took off 6 bases at V and 7 bases at J, with 18 bases between the two ends.

This chain uses TRBV19 with TRBJ1-2; 8 nucleotides line up with TRBD1. Germline CDR1 reads LNHDA; CDR2 reads SQIVND (reference sequence). The CDR3 loop spans 16 amino acids. With 9 bases clipped from V and 4 bases from J, the junction kept 16 bases outside the gene matches. Written as DNA, the CDR3 is TGTGCCAGCAAAGAAGTTTCAGGGGGCCGACCCTATGGCTACACCTTC. Protein sequence: CASKEVSGGRPYGYTF. Based on the CDR3 plus reference TRBV19 and TRBJ1-2, the full variable domain is DGGITQSPKYLFRKEGQNVTLSCEQNLNHDAMYWYRQDPGQGLRLIYYSQIVNDFQKGDIAEGYSVSREKKESFPLTVTSAQKNPTAFYLCASKEVSGGRPYGYTFGSGTRLTVV.

The rearrangement uses TRBV19 and TRBJ2-1; D may be TRBD2 (6 bases). The germline V gene has CDR1 LNHDA and CDR2 SQIVND (reference sequence). The CDR3 is 13 amino acids. V was cut by 5 bases and J by 7 bases, with 12 bases left in between. The CDR3 is CASSLGLSNEQFF. For the CDR3, the DNA is TGTGCCAGTAGTTTGGGACTTTCGAATGAGCAGTTCTTC.

The V and J genes are TRBV15 and TRBJ2-7; D uncertain. Per germline, CDR1 LNHNV and CDR2 YYDKDF (reference sequence). Between the trimmed V and J ends, which lost 3 bases and 0 bases, there was a span of 9 bases. This CDR3 spans 14 amino acids. CDR3 sequence reads: CATSSTRNSYEQYF. CDR3 nucleotides: TGTGCCACCAGCAGCACGCGGAACTCCTACGAGCAGTACTTC.